Listed below are T cell receptor beta chains from one sample, sequenced in a study of T cells expressing NK-cell markers. TCRdb re-called the 5' RACE reads; every CDR3 protein appears as one record, without DNA. The table lists about 460,000 distinct CDR3 sequences. Sample: blood T cells: a sorted CD56 or NKG2C T cell subset, CD4+ or CD8+ T cells, or bulk PBMC T cells (not recorded which). These receptors all stem from a woman aged 45-65 years in good health. CDR3s include the opening cysteine and the closing phenylalanine or tryptophan.

v_gene	len	j_gene	CDR3aa
TRBV5-1	14	TRBJ2-3	CASSLAYPTDTQYF
TRBV20-1	13	TRBJ1-1	CSAIEYRNTEAFF
TRBV11-2	14	TRBJ2-2	CASSLKVGDGELFF
TRBV7-9	16	TRBJ2-2	CASSSGGGISTGELFF
TRBV11-1	16	TRBJ2-2	CASSPRTSWGTGELFF
TRBV7-3	12	TRBJ2-1	CASSPIGGEQFF
TRBV20-1	12	TRBJ2-3	CSAALLENTQYF
TRBV7-6	15	TRBJ1-4	CASSLVGRGDEKLFF
TRBV12-3/TRBV12-4	13	TRBJ2-5	CASSLGQLGTQYF
TRBV20-1	16	TRBJ2-2	CSATTGLAGYTGELFF
TRBV3-1	15	TRBJ2-1	CASSLIGISYNEQFF
TRBV5-1	16	TRBJ2-1	CASSIASGVVGNEQFF
TRBV20-1	16	TRBJ1-5	CSAGRQGASTNQPQHF
TRBV20-1	16	TRBJ2-2	CSALHPGQRTSGELFF
TRBV9	15	TRBJ2-6	CASSATGAGANVLTF
TRBV3-1	16	TRBJ2-2	CASSQVSGLNTGELFF
TRBV10-3	11	TRBJ2-5	CAISNRETQYF